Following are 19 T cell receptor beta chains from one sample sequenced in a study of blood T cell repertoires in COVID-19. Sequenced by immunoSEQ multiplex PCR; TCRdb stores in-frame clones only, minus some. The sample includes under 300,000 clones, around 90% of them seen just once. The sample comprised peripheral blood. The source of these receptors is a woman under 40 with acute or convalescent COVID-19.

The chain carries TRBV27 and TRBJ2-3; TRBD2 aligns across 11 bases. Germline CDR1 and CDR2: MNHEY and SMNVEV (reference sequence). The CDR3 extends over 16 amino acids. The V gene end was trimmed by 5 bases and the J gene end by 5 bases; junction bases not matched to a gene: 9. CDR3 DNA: TGTGCCAGCAGTCCAATAGCGGGAGGGCCGTTAGATACGCAGTATTTT. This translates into CASSPIAGGPLDTQYF.

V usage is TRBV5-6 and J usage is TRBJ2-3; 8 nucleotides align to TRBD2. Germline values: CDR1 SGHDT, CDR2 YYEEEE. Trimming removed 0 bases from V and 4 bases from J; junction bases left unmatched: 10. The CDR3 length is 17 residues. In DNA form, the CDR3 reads TGTGCCAGCAGCTTGGCCCCAAGCGGGAGTTTCCCAGATACGCAGTATTTT. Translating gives CASSLAPSGSFPDTQYF.

The CDR3 sequence is CAISAQVGEQYF. CDR3 in DNA: TGTGCCATCAGCGCCCAGGTTGGCGAGCAGTACTTC. The chain recombines TRBV10-3 with TRBJ2-7, with no clear D. Trimming stripped 6 bases from V and 6 bases from J, with 12 bases between. CDR3 length equals 12 residues. CDR1 is ENHRY, CDR2 SYGVKD, per germline.

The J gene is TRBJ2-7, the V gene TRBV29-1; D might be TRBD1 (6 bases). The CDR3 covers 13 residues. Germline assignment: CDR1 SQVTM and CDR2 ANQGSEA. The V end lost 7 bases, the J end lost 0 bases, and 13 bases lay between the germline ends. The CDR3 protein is CSAAGTYSYEQYF. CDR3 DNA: TGCAGCGCCGCCGGGACATACTCCTACGAGCAGTACTTC.

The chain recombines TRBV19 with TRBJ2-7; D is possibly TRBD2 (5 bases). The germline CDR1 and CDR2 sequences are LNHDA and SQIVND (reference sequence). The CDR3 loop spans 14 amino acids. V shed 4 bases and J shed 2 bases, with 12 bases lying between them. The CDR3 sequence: CASSTQRGTYEQYF. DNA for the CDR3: TGTGCCAGTAGTACCCAACGAGGGACCTACGAGCAGTACTTC. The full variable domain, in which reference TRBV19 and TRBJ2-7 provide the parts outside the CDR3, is DGGITQSPKYLFRKEGQNVTLSCEQNLNHDAMYWYRQDPGQGLRLIYYSQIVNDFQKGDIAEGYSVSREKKESFPLTVTSAQKNPTAFYLCASSTQRGTYEQYFGPGTRLTVT.

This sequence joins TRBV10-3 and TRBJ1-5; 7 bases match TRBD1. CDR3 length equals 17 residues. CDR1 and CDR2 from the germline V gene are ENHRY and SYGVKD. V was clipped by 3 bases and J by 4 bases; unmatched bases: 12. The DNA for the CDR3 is TGTGCCATCAGTGATGCTTTGGGACAGATACTGAATCAGCCCCAGCATTTT. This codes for CAISDALGQILNQPQHF.

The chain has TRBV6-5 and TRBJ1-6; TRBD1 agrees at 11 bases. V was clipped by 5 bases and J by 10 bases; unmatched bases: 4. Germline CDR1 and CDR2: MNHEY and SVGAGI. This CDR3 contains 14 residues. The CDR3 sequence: CASSPGQGASPLHF. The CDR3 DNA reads TGTGCCAGCAGTCCTGGACAGGGGGCATCACCCCTCCACTTT.

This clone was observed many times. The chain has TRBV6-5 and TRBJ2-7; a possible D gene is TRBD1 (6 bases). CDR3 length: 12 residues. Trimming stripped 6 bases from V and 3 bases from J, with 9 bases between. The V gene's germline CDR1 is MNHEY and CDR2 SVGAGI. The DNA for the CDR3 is TGTGCCAGCAGACGGGACAACTACGAGCAGTACTTC. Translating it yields CASRRDNYEQYF.

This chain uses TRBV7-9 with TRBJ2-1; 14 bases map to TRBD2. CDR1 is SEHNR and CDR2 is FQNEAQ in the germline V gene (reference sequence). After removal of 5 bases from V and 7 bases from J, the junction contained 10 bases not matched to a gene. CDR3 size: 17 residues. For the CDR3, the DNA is TGTGCCAGCAGCCCACGACTAGCGGGAGGGCATGGGAATGAGCAGTTCTTC. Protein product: CASSPRLAGGHGNEQFF.

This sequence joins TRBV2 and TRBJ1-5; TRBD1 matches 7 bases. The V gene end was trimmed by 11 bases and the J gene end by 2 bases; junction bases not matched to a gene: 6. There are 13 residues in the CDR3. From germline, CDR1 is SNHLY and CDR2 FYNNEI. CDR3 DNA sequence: TGTGCCGGAACAGGGGACCGCAATCAGCCCCAGCATTTT. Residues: CAGTGDRNQPQHF.

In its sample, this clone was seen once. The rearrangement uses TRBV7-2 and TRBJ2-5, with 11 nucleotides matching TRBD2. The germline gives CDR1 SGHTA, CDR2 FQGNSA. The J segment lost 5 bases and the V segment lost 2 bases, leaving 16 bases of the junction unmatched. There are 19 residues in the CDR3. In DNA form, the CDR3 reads TGTGCCAGCAGCTTAACTGCACTAGCGGGAGTCGCTCTAAGTGAGACCCAGTACTTC. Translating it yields CASSLTALAGVALSETQYF. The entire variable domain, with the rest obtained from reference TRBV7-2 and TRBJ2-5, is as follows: GAGVSQSPSNKVTEKGKDVELRCDPISGHTALYWYRQSLGQGLEFLIYFQGNSAPDKSGLPSDRFSAERTGGSVSTLTIQRTQQEDSAVYLCASSLTALAGVALSETQYFGPGTRLLVL.

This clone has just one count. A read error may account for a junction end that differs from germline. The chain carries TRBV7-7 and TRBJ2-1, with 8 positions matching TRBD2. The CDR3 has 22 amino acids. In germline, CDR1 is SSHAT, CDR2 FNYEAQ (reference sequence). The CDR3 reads CASSRDVLTRDPASGGYNEQFF. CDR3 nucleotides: TGTGCTAGCAGCAGGGACGTTTTGACTCGCGACCCTGCGAGCGGGGGCTACAATGAGCAGTTCTTC.

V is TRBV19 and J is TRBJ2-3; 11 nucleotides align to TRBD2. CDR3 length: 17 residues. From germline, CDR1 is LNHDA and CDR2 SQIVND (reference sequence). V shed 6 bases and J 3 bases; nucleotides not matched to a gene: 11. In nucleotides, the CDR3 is TGTGCCAGTAGCCACGCCCCACTAGCGGGAGTTACAGATACGCAGTATTTT. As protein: CASSHAPLAGVTDTQYF.

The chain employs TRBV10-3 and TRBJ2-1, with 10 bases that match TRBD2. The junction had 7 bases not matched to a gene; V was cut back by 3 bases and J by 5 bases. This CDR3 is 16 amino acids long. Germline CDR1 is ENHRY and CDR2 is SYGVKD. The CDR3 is CAISDPASGRDNEQFF. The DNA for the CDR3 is TGTGCCATCAGTGACCCAGCCAGCGGGAGGGACAATGAGCAGTTCTTC.

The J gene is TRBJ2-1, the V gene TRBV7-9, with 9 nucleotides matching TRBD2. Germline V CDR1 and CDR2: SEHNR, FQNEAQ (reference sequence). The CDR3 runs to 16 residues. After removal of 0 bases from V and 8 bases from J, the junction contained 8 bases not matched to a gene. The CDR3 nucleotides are TGTGCCAGCAGCTTAGCACCCTCGGGACTAGCTTATGAGCAGTTCTTC. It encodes CASSLAPSGLAYEQFF.

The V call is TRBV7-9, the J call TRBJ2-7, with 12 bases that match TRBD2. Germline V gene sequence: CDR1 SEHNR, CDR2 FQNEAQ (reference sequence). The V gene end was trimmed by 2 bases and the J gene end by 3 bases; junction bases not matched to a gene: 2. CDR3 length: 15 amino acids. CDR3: CASSLTSGRSYEQYF. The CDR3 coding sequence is TGTGCCAGCAGCTTAACTAGCGGGAGGAGCTACGAGCAGTACTTC.

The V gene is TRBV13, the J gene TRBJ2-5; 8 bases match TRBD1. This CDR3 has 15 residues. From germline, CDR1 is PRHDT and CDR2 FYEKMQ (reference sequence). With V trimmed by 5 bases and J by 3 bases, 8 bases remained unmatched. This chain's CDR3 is CASSPPDRGKETQYF. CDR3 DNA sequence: TGTGCCAGCAGCCCCCCCGACAGGGGAAAAGAGACCCAGTACTTC.

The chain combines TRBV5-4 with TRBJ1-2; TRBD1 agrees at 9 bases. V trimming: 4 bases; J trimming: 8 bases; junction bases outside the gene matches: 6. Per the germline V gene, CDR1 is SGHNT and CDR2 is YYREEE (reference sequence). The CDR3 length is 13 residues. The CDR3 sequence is CASSQGQGYGYTF. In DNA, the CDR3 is TGTGCCAGCAGCCAGGGACAGGGTTACGGCTACACCTTC.

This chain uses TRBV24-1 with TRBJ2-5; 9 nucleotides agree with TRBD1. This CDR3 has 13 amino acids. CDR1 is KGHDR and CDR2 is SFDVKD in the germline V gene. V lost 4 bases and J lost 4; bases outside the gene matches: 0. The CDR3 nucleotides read TGTGCCACCAGTGAGACAGGGGGAGAGACCCAGTACTTC. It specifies CATSETGGETQYF.